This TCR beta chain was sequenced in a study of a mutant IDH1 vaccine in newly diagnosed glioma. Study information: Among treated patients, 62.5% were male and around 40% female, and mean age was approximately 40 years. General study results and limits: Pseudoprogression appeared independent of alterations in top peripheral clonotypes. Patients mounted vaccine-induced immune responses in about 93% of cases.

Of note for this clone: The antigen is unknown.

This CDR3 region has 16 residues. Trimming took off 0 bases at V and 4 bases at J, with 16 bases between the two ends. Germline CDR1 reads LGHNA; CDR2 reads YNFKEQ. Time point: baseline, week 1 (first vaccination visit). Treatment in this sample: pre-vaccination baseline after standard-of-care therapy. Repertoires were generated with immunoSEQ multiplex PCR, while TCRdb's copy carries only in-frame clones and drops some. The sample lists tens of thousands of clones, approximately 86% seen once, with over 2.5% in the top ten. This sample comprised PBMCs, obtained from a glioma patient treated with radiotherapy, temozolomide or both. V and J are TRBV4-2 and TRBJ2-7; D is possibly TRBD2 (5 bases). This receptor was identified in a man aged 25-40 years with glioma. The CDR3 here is CASSQELGAPAYEQYF. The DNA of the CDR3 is TGTGCCAGCAGCCAAGAGTTGGGAGCCCCTGCTTACGAGCAGTACTTC.